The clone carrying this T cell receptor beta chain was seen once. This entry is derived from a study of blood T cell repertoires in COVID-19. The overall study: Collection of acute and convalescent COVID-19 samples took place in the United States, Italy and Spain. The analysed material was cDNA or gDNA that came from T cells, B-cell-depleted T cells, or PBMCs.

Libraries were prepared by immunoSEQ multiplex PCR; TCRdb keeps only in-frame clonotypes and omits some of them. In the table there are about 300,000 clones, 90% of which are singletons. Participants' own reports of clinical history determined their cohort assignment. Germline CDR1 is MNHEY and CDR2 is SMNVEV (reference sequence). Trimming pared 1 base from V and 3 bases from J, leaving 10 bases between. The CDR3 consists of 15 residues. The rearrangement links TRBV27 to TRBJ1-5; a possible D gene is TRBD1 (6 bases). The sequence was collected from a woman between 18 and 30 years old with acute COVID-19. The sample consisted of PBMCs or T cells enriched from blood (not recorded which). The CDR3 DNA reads TGTGCCAGCAGTTTATTTCCAGGGGTCAATCAGCCCCAGCATTTT. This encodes CASSLFPGVNQPQHF.